This T cell receptor beta chain is from a study of CD8+ T cells in alopecia areata. Overall study: Twice a day, 5 to 10 mg of oral tofacitinib was administered to treated patients.

Trimming removed 3 bases at V and 3 bases at J, with 9 bases between. CDR1 is GTSNPN, CDR2 SVGIG, per germline (reference sequence). The CDR3 is made up of 13 amino acids. Concerning this clone itself: No antigen is known for it.

Following RNA extraction, reverse transcription yielded cDNA that acted as the sequencing template. Sequenced by immunoSEQ multiplex PCR; TCRdb stores in-frame clones only, minus some. The sample shows 180,000 or so clones, about 61% of them seen only once. Overall study results and limits: Many expanded lesional clones persisted during tofacitinib (in both scalp and blood). Lesional scalp, notably in alopecia totalis/universalis, had clonality above that of normal scalp.

The sample's treatment: oral pan-JAK inhibitor, 5-10 mg twice daily. The chain recombines TRBV30 with TRBJ1-5; D possibly corresponds to TRBD1 (5 bases). The sequences come from CD4+ T cells sorted from blood, collected between weeks 55 and 65, from a patient treated with tofacitinib. This clonotype originated in a human donor with alopecia areata. The CDR3 bases are TGTGCCTGGAGACAGGAAAACAATCAGCCCCAGCATTTT. This sequence encodes CAWRQENNQPQHF.